This T cell receptor beta chain is drawn from a study of blood T cell repertoires in COVID-19. As for the study in general: Collection of acute and convalescent COVID-19 samples took place in the United States, Italy and Spain.

Germline CDR1 SQVTM, CDR2 ANQGSEA. The V and J ends lost 4 bases and 0 bases, in that order; junction bases with no gene match: 3. This CDR3 has 14 amino acids. Generated by immunoSEQ multiplex PCR, the TCRdb table keeps only in-frame clones and is missing some. The sample has about 80,000 clones; 65% to 85% are singletons. This chain links TRBV29-1 with TRBJ1-5, with 7 bases matching TRBD1. This TCR came from a man older than 75 with active or convalescent COVID-19. Sequencing used peripheral blood. The CDR3 loop reads CSVVGTDSNQPQHF. DNA of the CDR3: TGCAGCGTTGTAGGGACAGATAGCAATCAGCCCCAGCATTTT. Full variable domain (rest looked up from reference TRBV29-1 and TRBJ1-5): SAVISQKPSRDICQRGTSLTIQCQVDSQVTMMFWYRQQPGQSLTLIATANQGSEATYESGFVIDKFPISRPNLTFSTLTVSNMSPEDSSIYLCSVVGTDSNQPQHFGDGTRLSIL.